This T cell receptor beta chain is from a study of blood T cell repertoires in COVID-19. Study as a whole: Italy, Spain and the United States were the sources of the convalescent and acute COVID-19 samples.

Those enrolled, adults aged roughly 18 to 89 years, came from 20 to 25 US areas. Two negative PCRs, clearance, or symptom resolution had been documented for recovered Cohort 3 donors. The CDR3 is 14 residues long. The germline V and J ends were trimmed by 8 bases and 8 bases, with 21 bases remaining between them. Germline loops: CDR1 SNHLY, CDR2 FYNNEI. Repertoires were generated with immunoSEQ multiplex PCR, while TCRdb's copy carries only in-frame clones and drops some. Among about 460,000 clones listed, 80% to 90% were seen once. The chain is built from TRBV2 and TRBJ1-2; TRBD1 is a possible D gene (5 bases). This sequence was found in a woman aged 60-75 years who had recovered from COVID-19. Source material: PBMCs or T cells enriched from blood (not recorded which). The chain's CDR3 is CASAAGTGIFGYTF. CDR3 bases: TGTGCCAGCGCGGCGGGGACGGGGATTTTCGGCTACACCTTC. The complete variable domain, with remaining parts taken from reference TRBV2 and TRBJ1-2, reads EPEVTQTPSHQVTQMGQEVILRCVPISNHLYFYWYRQILGQKVEFLVSFYNNEISEKSEIFDDQFSVERPDGSNFTLKIRSTKLEDSAMYFCASAAGTGIFGYTFGSGTRLTVV.